The 20 T cell receptor beta chains below were found in one sample sequenced in a study of cytomegalovirus exposure and HLA in healthy donors. With 60 Vbeta and 13 Jbeta primers, the PCR was carried out. The protocol was immunoSEQ multiplex PCR, while the TCRdb copy is restricted to in-frame clones and leaves out a portion. The data show under 200,000 clones, about 81% seen once. Sequenced material: PBMCs. The receptors come from a woman between 18 and 29 years old in good health and CMV-seronegative.

This clone was recorded once. This chain joins TRBV30 and TRBJ2-3; D might be TRBD2 (5 bases). The CDR3 spans 13 residues. Germline CDR1 GTSNPN, CDR2 SVGIG (reference sequence). V was pared by 3 bases and J by 2 bases, with 9 bases between. CDR3 sequence reads: CAWRTGSTDTQYF. The CDR3, as DNA: TGTGCCTGGAGAACGGGGTCCACAGATACGCAGTATTTT.

This rearrangement joins TRBV28 to TRBJ1-6; 7 bases are a match to TRBD1. The CDR3 contains 16 residues. J lost 1 base, V lost 5 bases, and 5 bases had no gene match. CDR1 and CDR2 from the germline V gene are MDHEN and SYDVKM. The DNA of the CDR3 is TGTGCCAGCAGTCCTCAACAGGGGTCCTATAATTCACCCCTCCACTTT. Amino acid sequence: CASSPQQGSYNSPLHF.

This clone was recorded a few times. This chain joins TRBV19 and TRBJ1-3, with a tentative D call TRBD1 (6 bases). CDR1 is LNHDA, CDR2 SQIVND, per germline (reference sequence). V was cut by 5 bases and J by 4 bases, with 15 bases left in between. The CDR3 has 15 residues. CDR3 coding DNA: TGTGCCAGTAGTCGGGCACAGGGATCAGGAAACACCATATATTTT. It is translated as CASSRAQGSGNTIYF.

The chain joins TRBV27 to TRBJ2-7; weak D call: TRBD1 (5 bases). CDR3 size: 13 residues. V gave up 5 bases and J gave up 4 bases, with 12 bases separating them. Germline CDR1 reads MNHEY; CDR2 reads SMNVEV (reference sequence). This CDR3 is CASSLGERYEQYF. CDR3 sequence (DNA): TGTGCCAGCAGTCTAGGGGAAAGGTACGAGCAGTACTTC.

The chain couples TRBV7-3 to TRBJ2-3, with D possibly matching TRBD1 (5 bases). The CDR3 is made up of 14 amino acids. The germline gives CDR1 SGHTA, CDR2 FQGTGA. V was shortened by 3 bases and J by 3 bases, with 10 bases between the two germline ends. CDR3 protein: CASSFQGLTDTQYF. The DNA of the CDR3 is TGTGCCAGCAGCTTCCAGGGTTTGACAGATACGCAGTATTTT. Filled out from reference TRBV7-3 and TRBJ2-3, the complete variable domain reads GAGVSQTPSNKVTEKGKYVELRCDPISGHTALYWYRQSLGQGPEFLIYFQGTGAADDSGLPNDRFFAVRPEGSVSTLKIQRTERGDSAVYLCASSFQGLTDTQYFGPGTRLTVL.

V usage is TRBV7-6 and J usage is TRBJ2-5; D unresolved. The J call is in doubt because the DNA end fits TRBJ2-7 better. The CDR3 consists of 12 residues. The germline V gene encodes CDR1 SGHVS and CDR2 FNYEAQ. This CDR3 reads CASSLDPYEQYF. As DNA, the CDR3 is TGTGCCAGCAGCTTAGACCCCTACGAGCAGTACTTC.

The chain is built from TRBV27 and TRBJ1-5, with 8 bases matching TRBD1. The trim removed 5 bases at V and 4 bases at J, leaving 10 bases unmatched. This CDR3 is built from 16 residues. Germline V gene sequence: CDR1 MNHEY, CDR2 SMNVEV (reference sequence). CDR3 loop: CASSLHRGGRNQPQHF. The CDR3 DNA sequence: TGTGCCAGCAGTCTCCACAGGGGGGGGCGAAATCAGCCCCAGCATTTT.

The chain has TRBV19 and TRBJ2-1; weak D call: TRBD1 (6 bases). The CDR3 runs to 15 residues. Trimming left V 2 bases short and J 2 bases short, with 10 bases between. The V gene's germline CDR1 is LNHDA and CDR2 SQIVND (reference sequence). The CDR3 region has the DNA TGTGCCAGTAGTATACCCGGGACACCCTACAATGAGCAGTTCTTC. Protein product: CASSIPGTPYNEQFF.

The CDR3 sequence: CASTLGTSGSTANTGELFF. The CDR3 bases are TGTGCCAGCACGTTGGGGACTAGCGGGAGTACCGCGAACACCGGGGAGCTGTTTTTT. This chain joins TRBV6-4 and TRBJ2-2; 14 bases map to TRBD2. V lost 7 bases, J lost 0 bases, and 10 bases stayed unmatched. The germline V gene encodes CDR1 MRHNA and CDR2 SNTAGT. This CDR3 is built from 19 residues.

The genes are TRBV6-5 and TRBJ2-7; perhaps TRBD2 as D (5 bases). This CDR3 spans 15 amino acids. Per the germline V gene, CDR1 is MNHEY and CDR2 is SVGAGI. Trimming left V 5 bases short and J 6 bases short, with 20 bases between. The chain's CDR3 is CASSRERELGSEQYF. CDR3 sequence (DNA): TGTGCCAGCAGTCGCGAAAGAGAACTAGGAAGCGAGCAGTACTTC.

The chain carries TRBV27 and TRBJ1-1; TRBD1 matches 8 bases. The CDR3 totals 14 residues. J was trimmed by 4 bases and V by 9 bases; bases with no gene match: 10. CDR1 and CDR2 (germline): MNHEY, SMNVEV (reference sequence). This CDR3 reads CASQTGQGGTEAFF. In DNA, the CDR3 is TGTGCCAGTCAGACCGGACAGGGCGGCACTGAAGCTTTCTTT.

V and J are TRBV7-8 and TRBJ1-2; TRBD1 is a possible D gene (5 bases). Trimming removed 2 bases from V and 5 bases from J, with 15 bases in between. This CDR3 contains 15 residues. CDR1 SGHVS and CDR2 FQNEAQ come from the germline V gene. CDR3 nucleotide sequence: TGTGCCAGCAGCTTACGGCATGGGGGGGAATATGGCTACACCTTC. Its protein is CASSLRHGGEYGYTF.

The chain recombines TRBV11-2 with TRBJ2-5; D remains ambiguous. Trimming took off 5 bases at V and 5 bases at J, with 9 bases between the two ends. Germline V CDR1 and CDR2: SGHAT, FQNNGV. The CDR3 is made up of 12 amino acids. This chain's CDR3 is CASSLFIETQYF. CDR3 bases: TGTGCCAGCAGCCTTTTTATCGAGACCCAGTACTTC. Full variable domain (missing parts from reference TRBV11-2 and TRBJ2-5): EAGVAQSPRYKIIEKRQSVAFWCNPISGHATLYWYQQILGQGPKLLIQFQNNGVVDDSQLPKDRFSAERLKGVDSTLKIQPAKLEDSAVYLCASSLFIETQYFGPGTRLLVL.

J is TRBJ2-7 and V is TRBV28, with TRBD1 matching over 7 bases. With V trimmed by 6 bases and J by 7 bases, 12 bases remained unmatched. Germline V CDR1 and CDR2: MDHEN, SYDVKM. The length of the CDR3 is 14 residues. CDR3 residues: CASSPTTTGSEQYF. CDR3 nucleotides: TGTGCCAGCAGCCCTACAACGACAGGGAGTGAGCAGTACTTC.

The rearrangement links TRBV27 to TRBJ1-5; 7 bases line up with TRBD1. Germline assignment: CDR1 MNHEY and CDR2 SMNVEV (reference sequence). There are 14 residues in the CDR3. V lost 2 bases to trimming and J lost 7 bases; unmatched junction nucleotides: 5. Written as DNA, the CDR3 is TGTGCCAGCAGTTTAGGTAGGGGGCACCAGCCCCAGCATTTT. Residues: CASSLGRGHQPQHF.

The chain combines TRBV5-6 with TRBJ2-3; 7 bases line up with TRBD1. V dropped 1 base and J dropped 5; count of bases not matched to a gene: 7. Germline V gene lookup returns CDR1 SGHDT and CDR2 YYEEEE. The CDR3 is 15 amino acids. CDR3 protein: CASSLRQGAGDTQYF. The CDR3 region has the DNA TGTGCCAGCAGCTTGAGACAGGGCGCAGGAGATACGCAGTATTTT.

The chain's CDR3 is CASSRDGTWEQFF. The CDR3 DNA sequence: TGTGCCAGCTCGCGGGATGGGACTTGGGAGCAGTTCTTC. The chain recombines TRBV7-9 with TRBJ2-1; maybe TRBD2 (6 bases). V lost 8 bases, J lost 10 bases, and 18 bases lay in between. The length of the CDR3 is 13 residues. CDR1 is SEHNR and CDR2 is FQNEAQ in the germline V gene (reference sequence).

The gene calls are TRBV12-5 and TRBJ2-1; 9 bases align to TRBD2. J lost 6 bases, V lost 1 base, and 4 bases had no gene match. This CDR3 is 15 amino acids long. From germline, CDR1 is LGHNT and CDR2 FRNRAP. CDR3 sequence reads: CASGLDGLATNEQFF. DNA for the CDR3: TGTGCTAGTGGTTTGGACGGACTAGCGACCAATGAGCAGTTCTTC.

V gene TRBV4-2 combines with J gene TRBJ2-1; 13 nucleotides match TRBD2. CDR3 length: 21 amino acids. The V segment lost 4 bases and the J segment 0 bases; nucleotides outside the gene matches: 15. CDR1 and CDR2 (germline): LGHNA, YNFKEQ. The CDR3 here is CASSPAYGLAGAYSSYNEQFF. The CDR3 nucleotides read TGTGCCAGCAGCCCGGCATACGGACTAGCGGGAGCCTACAGCTCCTACAATGAGCAGTTCTTC.

The sample holds one count of this clone. This chain joins TRBV6-5 and TRBJ1-6; perhaps TRBD1 as D (5 bases). The CDR3 is 15 amino acids. V was shortened by 4 bases and J by 1 base, with 8 bases between the two germline ends. Germline CDR1 MNHEY, CDR2 SVGAGI. The CDR3 protein is CASSSRGSYNSPLHF. Written as DNA, the CDR3 is TGTGCCAGCAGTTCAAGGGGATCCTATAATTCACCCCTCCACTTT.